This T cell receptor (beta chain) comes out of a study of blood T cell repertoires in COVID-19. Study details: Sites across the United States, Italy and Spain contributed samples from acute and convalescent COVID-19.

Assay used: immunoSEQ multiplex PCR; TCRdb lists only in-frame clones, some missing. The sample comprises about 200,000 clones, about four fifths of which are singletons, and over 6.5% rests with the top ten. Germline CDR1 and CDR2: LNHDA and SQIVND (reference sequence). Germline trimming cut 5 bases from V and 6 bases from J; bases unmatched to any gene: 7. This CDR3 region has 15 residues. Sequenced sample: PBMCs or T cells enriched from blood (not recorded which). This receptor was taken from a man in his forties who had recovered from COVID-19. This rearrangement joins TRBV19 to TRBJ2-2, with 9 bases identical to TRBD1. CDR3 sequence reads: CASSRTGGSAGELFF. The CDR3 DNA is TGTGCCAGTAGTCGTACAGGGGGCTCGGCCGGGGAGCTGTTTTTT. The whole variable domain, filled in from reference TRBV19 and TRBJ2-2, reads DGGITQSPKYLFRKEGQNVTLSCEQNLNHDAMYWYRQDPGQGLRLIYYSQIVNDFQKGDIAEGYSVSREKKESFPLTVTSAQKNPTAFYLCASSRTGGSAGELFFGEGSRLTVL.